Shown below are 20 T cell receptor beta chains from a single sample sequenced in a study of Graves' ophthalmopathy and Graves' hyperthyroidism. For repertoire sequencing, the TCR beta CDR3 regions were amplified from RNA transcripts. First-round RT-PCR employed HTBI primers, with a second-round multiplex PCR after it. TCRdb analysed the multiplex PCR reads with MiXCR anew, one entry per CDR3 protein. The data hold some 170,000 distinct CDR3 sequences, with roughly two fifths observed a single time. Specimen: peripheral blood. These receptors all come from a man aged 25-45 years with Graves' ophthalmopathy.

This clonotype was seen many times. The rearrangement links TRBV19 to TRBJ1-1; 8 bases match TRBD1. V trimming: 7 bases; J trimming: 11 bases; junction bases outside the gene matches: 9. From germline, CDR1 is LNHDA and CDR2 SQIVND (reference sequence). This CDR3 spans 12 amino acids. The chain's CDR3 is CASTDLRDRAFF. The DNA of the CDR3 is TGTGCCAGTACCGATCTCCGGGACAGGGCTTTCTTT.

This chain uses TRBV12-3 or TRBV12-4 with TRBJ1-1; D is possibly TRBD1 (5 bases). Deletions cut 4 bases from V and 8 bases from J, with 14 bases between. The CDR3 has 13 residues. The CDR3 protein is CASSSRGGVEAFF. The CDR3, as DNA: TGTGCCAGCAGTTCGCGGGGAGGGGTGGAAGCTTTCTTT.

This clonotype was detected ten times or more. V usage is TRBV28 and J usage is TRBJ2-5, with 10 bases identical to TRBD2. CDR1 and CDR2 from the germline V gene are MDHEN and SYDVKM. The junction had 3 bases not matched to a gene; V was cut back by 3 bases and J by 2 bases. This CDR3 is 15 amino acids long. CDR3 DNA sequence: TGTGCCAGCAGTTTTTCGACTAGCGGGCAAGAGACCCAGTACTTC. Translation gives CASSFSTSGQETQYF.

This clonotype was observed at least ten times. The rearrangement links TRBV29-1 to TRBJ1-1; D unclear. The V gene lost 3 bases and the J gene lost 1 base, with 6 bases spanning the gap. CDR3 length: 12 amino acids. Germline V gene sequence: CDR1 SQVTM, CDR2 ANQGSEA. The CDR3 bases are TGCAGCGTTGACCTACCGAACACTGAAGCTTTCTTT. This gives the protein CSVDLPNTEAFF.

This clonotype was seen repeatedly, ten times or more. The V call is TRBV5-1, the J call TRBJ2-7, with 9 bases lining up with TRBD2. Germline CDR1 reads SGHRS; CDR2 reads YFSETQ. The CDR3 is made up of 15 amino acids. J lost 4 bases, V lost 1 base, and 6 bases had no gene match. The CDR3 sequence is CASSLPTSGNYEQYF. CDR3 sequence (DNA): TGCGCCAGCAGCTTGCCGACTAGCGGAAATTACGAGCAGTACTTC.

In its sample, this clonotype was seen many times. The rearrangement uses TRBV12-3 or TRBV12-4 and TRBJ1-1, with D unresolved. The CDR3 is 14 amino acids. V gave up 2 bases and J gave up 5 bases, with 12 bases separating them. Written as DNA, the CDR3 is TGTGCCAGCAGTTTATGGGAAAGTGGGACTGAAGCTTTCTTT. Protein sequence: CASSLWESGTEAFF.

This chain connects TRBV6-2 or TRBV6-3 to TRBJ1-1; maybe TRBD1 (5 bases). The V gene lost 1 base and the J gene lost 2 bases, with 14 bases spanning the gap. The germline V gene has CDR1 MNHEY and CDR2 SVGEGT. The CDR3 extends over 16 amino acids. The CDR3 DNA is TGTGCCAGCAGTTACTTCGGAGGGAGGGGCAACACTGAAGCTTTCTTT. It specifies CASSYFGGRGNTEAFF.

At least ten counts were recorded for this clonotype. The V and J genes are TRBV6-2 or TRBV6-3 and TRBJ2-2, with TRBD2 identical over 7 bases. The CDR3 spans 15 residues. Trimming took 5 bases from V and 5 from J; bases not matched to a gene: 8. Germline V gene lookup returns CDR1 MNHEY and CDR2 SVGEGT. In DNA, the CDR3 is TGTGCCAGCAGTCCAGCTAATAGCGGGACCGGGGAGCTGTTTTTT. Amino acid sequence: CASSPANSGTGELFF.

CDR3 DNA sequence: TGTGCCAGCAGCAGAGCGGGAGTCCACGAGCAGTACTTC. Amino acid sequence: CASSRAGVHEQYF. This rearrangement joins TRBV6-1 to TRBJ2-7; TRBD2 matches 8 bases. CDR1 is MNHNS and CDR2 is SASEGT in the germline V gene. The V segment lost 6 bases and the J segment 5 bases; nucleotides outside the gene matches: 6. The CDR3 totals 13 residues.

The V gene is TRBV5-1, the J gene TRBJ2-7; D gene unclear. The germline CDR1 and CDR2 sequences are SGHRS and YFSETQ. The V end was cut by 3 bases, the J end by 6 bases, with 10 bases between. This CDR3 has 12 amino acids. The CDR3 loop reads CASSSPRGEQYF. The CDR3 DNA follows: TGCGCCAGCAGCTCTCCCAGAGGCGAGCAGTACTTC.

The rearrangement links TRBV7-2 to TRBJ2-4; tentative D call: TRBD2 (5 bases). Trimming removed 4 bases from V and 0 bases from J, with 16 bases in between. The length of the CDR3 is 17 residues. Germline V lookup: CDR1 SGHTA, CDR2 FQGNSA. CDR3 protein: CASSSTSRGLAKNIQYF. The CDR3 nucleotides read TGTGCCAGCAGCTCCACCTCCAGAGGACTAGCCAAAAACATTCAGTACTTC.

The chain couples TRBV28 to TRBJ1-5; the D gene is possibly TRBD1 (6 bases). CDR1 MDHEN and CDR2 SYDVKM come from the germline V gene. This CDR3 is 16 amino acids long. The ends were cut back, 3 bases at V and 1 base at J, with 13 bases in the middle. This CDR3 is CASSFRVGASNQPQHF. CDR3 bases: TGTGCCAGCAGTTTCCGGGTGGGGGCCAGCAATCAGCCCCAGCATTTT.

The chain recombines TRBV12-3 or TRBV12-4 with TRBJ2-2, with 11 bases lining up with TRBD1. The CDR3 is 15 residues long. After removal of 3 bases from V and 6 bases from J, the junction contained 3 bases not matched to a gene. The CDR3 coding sequence is TGTGCCAGCAGTTTCGGGACAGGGGGGTCCGGGGAGCTGTTTTTT. It is translated as CASSFGTGGSGELFF.

V usage is TRBV28 and J usage is TRBJ2-7; D is perhaps TRBD1 (7 bases). The germline gives CDR1 MDHEN, CDR2 SYDVKM. This CDR3 contains 15 residues. Trimming removed 1 base at V and 4 bases at J, with 14 bases between. The CDR3 DNA follows: TGTGCCAGCAGTTTATCGACAGGGAGCGGGTACGAGCAGTACTTC. Translation: CASSLSTGSGYEQYF.

The table lists this clonotype with many counts. The chain uses TRBV11-2 and TRBJ1-2; possibly TRBD1 for D (5 bases). This CDR3 spans 16 amino acids. Germline V gives CDR1 SGHAT, CDR2 FQNNGV. Trimming took 6 bases from V and 2 from J, leaving 19 bases between them. CDR3 DNA sequence: TGTGCCAGCAGTCCATTGTCGGGGACGGCAAACTATGGCTACACCTTC. This sequence encodes CASSPLSGTANYGYTF.

This chain connects TRBV6-1 to TRBJ1-1, with no clear D. This CDR3 has 14 amino acids. With 6 bases removed from V and 1 base from J, the gap between germline ends came to 12 bases. The germline V gene has CDR1 MNHNS and CDR2 SASEGT. In nucleotides, the CDR3 is TGTGCCAGCAGCTTTTCTCTGGCGAACACTGAAGCTTTCTTT. Residues: CASSFSLANTEAFF.

This clonotype was detected many times. The V gene is TRBV5-4, the J gene TRBJ2-2; D uncertain. CDR3 length equals 16 residues. The V end was cut by 6 bases, the J end by 4 bases, with 19 bases between. In germline, CDR1 is SGHNT, CDR2 YYREEE (reference sequence). The CDR3 is CASNTQKNYGTGELFF. CDR3 coding DNA: TGTGCCAGCAACACCCAAAAAAACTACGGCACCGGGGAGCTGTTTTTT. Looking up the rest from reference TRBV5-4 and TRBJ2-2 gives the full variable domain: ETGVTQSPTHLIKTRGQQVTLRCSSQSGHNTVSWYQQALGQGPQFIFQYYREEENGRGNFPPRFSGLQFPNYSSELNVNALELDDSALYLCASNTQKNYGTGELFFGEGSRLTVL.

This chain uses TRBV20-1 with TRBJ2-4; TRBD1 might be the D (6 bases). V dropped 7 bases and J dropped 0 bases, with 16 bases sitting between them. CDR1 is DFQATT and CDR2 is SNEGSKA in the germline V gene (reference sequence). The CDR3 has 15 residues. The CDR3 coding sequence is TGCAGTGTCAAGGACAGTCGCGTAGCCAAAAACATTCAGTACTTC. It specifies CSVKDSRVAKNIQYF.

This clonotype was counted ten times or more. This chain joins TRBV7-3 and TRBJ1-3; D gene ambiguous. The length of the CDR3 is 17 residues. Trimming took off 5 bases at V and 0 bases at J, with 17 bases between the two ends. Germline lookup yields CDR1 SGHTA and CDR2 FQGTGA. The CDR3 reads CASSPIGPSDSGNTIYF. As DNA, the CDR3 is TGTGCCAGCAGCCCTATCGGGCCATCAGACTCTGGAAACACCATATATTTT.

This clonotype was counted ten times or more. The V gene is TRBV24-1, the J gene TRBJ1-1, with D possibly being TRBD1 (6 bases). The CDR3 consists of 13 residues. Per germline, CDR1 KGHDR and CDR2 SFDVKD. V dropped 7 bases and J dropped 5 bases, with 13 bases sitting between them. Here the CDR3 DNA reads TGTGCCACCAGCGATGGGGGCGGGACTGAAGCTTTCTTT. Protein product: CATSDGGGTEAFF.